This T cell receptor (beta chain) came from a study of blood T cell repertoires in COVID-19. The overall study: Donors in the United States, Italy and Spain gave samples during acute or convalescent COVID-19.

V shed 6 bases, J shed 5 bases, and the junction held 4 bases outside the gene matches. The germline V gene has CDR1 ENHRY and CDR2 SYGVKD. This CDR3 spans 14 amino acids. Authors' data handling: The authors estimated nucleated cell counts from reference gene primer amplification. TCRdb's copy holds only in-frame clones and misses some; the assay was immunoSEQ multiplex PCR. From that table come the V and J calls and clone size; the DNA was used to work out D and trimming. The sample yields about 140,000 clones, about 88% seen once. Seattle-derived patients entered the study during active infection and were followed longitudinally.

The specimen sequenced was peripheral blood. This TCR derives from a human donor with COVID-19, enrolled during active disease. The donor label of this sample is uncertain. The gene calls are TRBV10-3 and TRBJ2-1; TRBD2 matches at 10 bases. The CDR3 protein is CAISGLAVHNEQFF. The CDR3 DNA sequence: TGTGCCATCAGCGGACTAGCGGTTCACAATGAGCAGTTCTTC.